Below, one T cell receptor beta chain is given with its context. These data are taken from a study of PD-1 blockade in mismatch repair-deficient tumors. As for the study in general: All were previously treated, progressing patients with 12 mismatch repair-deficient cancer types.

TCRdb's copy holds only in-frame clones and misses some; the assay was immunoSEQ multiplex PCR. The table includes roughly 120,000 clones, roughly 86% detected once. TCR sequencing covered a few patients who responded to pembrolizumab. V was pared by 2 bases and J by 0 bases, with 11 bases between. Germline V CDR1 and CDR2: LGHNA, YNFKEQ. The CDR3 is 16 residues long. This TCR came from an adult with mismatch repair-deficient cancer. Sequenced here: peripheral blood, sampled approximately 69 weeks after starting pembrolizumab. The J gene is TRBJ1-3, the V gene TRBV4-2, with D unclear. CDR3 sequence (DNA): TGTGCCAGCAGCCAAATGCACACGAGCTCTGGAAACACCATATATTTT. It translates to CASSQMHTSSGNTIYF.